These 8 T cell receptor beta chains share one sample of origin, sequenced in a study of resident and recirculating memory T cells in vitiligo. Repertoires were generated with immunoSEQ multiplex PCR, while TCRdb's copy carries only in-frame clones and drops some. The data show roughly 80,000 clones, just over 90% seen once. Sequencing was done on a sample of blood. The receptors come from a male donor with vitiligo.

Worth noting for this clone: Its ends do not fully match the called genes, so a read error is possible. The V call is TRBV7-6, the J call TRBJ2-1; 10 nucleotides agree with TRBD2. CDR1 and CDR2 from the germline V gene are SGHVS and FNYEAQ. This CDR3 comprises 15 residues. CDR3 sequence (DNA): TGTGCCAGCAGCATATTTAGCGGGAGGCCCAATGTGCAGTTCTTC. This encodes CASSIFSGRPNVQFF.

The chain has TRBV9 and TRBJ2-3; TRBD2 aligns across 7 bases. Per germline, CDR1 SGDLS and CDR2 YYNGEE. The trim removed 0 bases at V and 4 bases at J, leaving 5 bases unmatched. CDR3 length: 15 residues. CDR3 residues: CASSVAAGVPDTQYF. Here the CDR3 DNA reads TGTGCCAGCAGCGTAGCTGCGGGAGTACCAGATACGCAGTATTTT. Using reference TRBV9 and TRBJ2-3 for the parts outside the CDR3, the full variable domain is DSGVTQTPKHLITATGQRVTLRCSPRSGDLSVYWYQQSLDQGLQFLIQYYNGEERAKGNILERFSAQQFPDLHSELNLSSLELGDSALYFCASSVAAGVPDTQYFGPGTRLTVL.

The rearrangement joins TRBV5-8 to TRBJ2-7, with 7 bases lining up with TRBD1. Germline V CDR1 and CDR2: SGHTS, YDEGEE. There are 14 residues in the CDR3. V dropped 4 bases and J dropped 2; count of bases not matched to a gene: 6. CDR3 coding DNA: TGTGCCAGCAGCCTGGACAGGTGGACCTACGAGCAGTACTTC. Its protein product is CASSLDRWTYEQYF.

This clone has a single count. The rearrangement joins TRBV10-3 to TRBJ2-1; tentative D call: TRBD2 (5 bases). The CDR3 contains 15 residues. The V end lost 2 bases, the J end lost 3 bases, and 11 bases lay between the germline ends. The germline CDR1 and CDR2 sequences are ENHRY and SYGVKD. CDR3 sequence reads: CAISEPTKIYNEQFF. The CDR3 DNA follows: TGTGCCATCAGTGAGCCGACTAAAATCTACAATGAGCAGTTCTTC.

The chain links TRBV4-1 to TRBJ2-7; D perhaps matches TRBD2 (5 bases). Germline V gene sequence: CDR1 MGHRA, CDR2 YSYEKL. The CDR3 covers 17 residues. Trimming cost V 3 bases and J 2 bases, with 20 bases left between them. The CDR3 DNA sequence: TGCGCCAGCAGCCACGACACCCGTCGGCGGGCAGCCTACGAGCAGTACTTC. Translating it yields CASSHDTRRRAAYEQYF.

The CDR3 reads CASSPLAGPGQNIQYF. The DNA of the CDR3 is TGTGCCAGCTCACCACTAGCGGGACCGGGGCAAAACATTCAGTACTTC. This chain connects TRBV18 to TRBJ2-4; 8 bases align to TRBD2. The V segment lost 1 base and the J segment 5 bases; nucleotides outside the gene matches: 7. The germline V gene encodes CDR1 KGHSH and CDR2 LQKENI. The length of the CDR3 is 16 residues.

J is TRBJ2-4 and V is TRBV6-5; 9 bases line up with TRBD1. With 2 bases clipped from V and 7 bases from J, the junction kept 6 bases outside the gene matches. CDR1 MNHEY and CDR2 SVGAGI come from the germline V gene. The CDR3 covers 15 residues. The CDR3 region is CASSYGQGQGNIQYF. CDR3 nucleotide sequence: TGTGCCAGCAGTTACGGTCAGGGACAGGGTAACATTCAGTACTTC.

The V gene is TRBV13, the J gene TRBJ2-3; D call uncertain. CDR3 length: 13 amino acids. Trimming cost V 1 base and J 3 bases, with 5 bases left between them. Germline V lookup: CDR1 PRHDT, CDR2 FYEKMQ (reference sequence). The CDR3 coding sequence is TGTGCCAGCAGCTTAGCGTCGACAGATACGCAGTATTTT. Translated: CASSLASTDTQYF.